This T cell receptor beta chain was sequenced in a study of shared clonotypes between healthy human individuals. Whole-study context: Each donor contributed plates that comprised three CD4 naive, three CD4 memory, two CD8 naive and one CD8 memory.

Methods used by the authors: ImmunoSEQ gave junction-only sequences without quality scores, so filtering differed. Clones were sequenced by immunoSEQ multiplex PCR, and TCRdb holds only the in-frame ones, with some missing. The V and J calls and clone size are taken from that table; D and trimming were inferred from the DNA. Among approximately 700,000 clones listed, around four fifths were seen once. The study separated CD4+ cells into CD45RA+ naive and CD45RA-negative memory subsets. Germline lookup yields CDR1 MNHNY and CDR2 SVGAGI (reference sequence). The CDR3 spans 16 residues. V lost 6 bases, J lost 1 base, and 7 bases stayed unmatched. General observations from the study: A generally larger estimated richness was seen in naive subsets than in memory subsets.

About this clone itself: Its antigen is undetermined.

The clonotype originates from a woman in her 30s in good health. The V and J genes are TRBV6-6 and TRBJ2-1; 9 bases agree with TRBD2. The sequencing input was memory CD4+ T cells sorted from blood. The subset was: CD45RA-negative fraction. The CDR3 region has the DNA TGTGCCAGCAGAAATAGCGGGAGTTTTTCCTACAATGAGCAGTTCTTC. This encodes CASRNSGSFSYNEQFF.